Below, 19 T cell receptor beta chains from the same sample are listed, as sequenced in a study of read filtering for tumor transcriptome and immune sequencing. Molecular barcoded adaptors covering alpha/delta and beta/gamma chains were used on about 390 ng RNA. TCRdb analysed the reads with MiXCR anew, one entry per CDR3 protein. The table records 85,000 or so distinct CDR3 sequences, 9% to 15% of them present only once. What was sequenced was a population of CD138-negative cells sorted from bone marrow. These receptors were collected from a donor over 35 with multiple myeloma.

The chain joins TRBV29-1 to TRBJ2-1; D may be TRBD1 (6 bases). The V gene lost 4 bases and the J gene lost 9 bases, with 22 bases spanning the gap. The V gene's germline CDR1 is SQVTM and CDR2 ANQGSEA. The CDR3 sequence is 15 residues long. The CDR3 reads CSVGTEGQRVCEQFF. The CDR3 DNA sequence: TGCAGCGTTGGGACAGAAGGACAGCGCGTGTGTGAGCAGTTCTTC.

This clonotype showed up many times. CDR3 sequence reads: CASSPQGTEAFF. The CDR3 bases are TGTGCCAGCAGCCCCCAGGGAACTGAAGCTTTCTTT. This chain links TRBV14 with TRBJ1-1, with TRBD1 as a possible D gene (5 bases). The CDR3 consists of 12 residues. Trimming left V 4 bases short and J 5 bases short, with 8 bases between. CDR1 and CDR2 (germline): SGHDN, FVKESK. Variable domain in full (rest from reference TRBV14 and TRBJ1-1): EAGVTQFPSHSVIEKGQTVTLRCDPISGHDNLYWYRRVMGKEIKFLLHFVKESKQDESGMPNNRFLAERTGGTYSTLKVQPAELEDSGVYFCASSPQGTEAFFGQGTRLTVV.

This clonotype turned up a few times. This may be a read error: a much more frequent sequence differs by one nucleotide. This chain links TRBV27 with TRBJ2-7; D not resolved. V lost 2 bases and J lost 2, with 13 bases in between. Germline V gives CDR1 MNHEY, CDR2 SMNVEV (reference sequence). The CDR3 runs 15 residues. The CDR3: CASSLRLPEAYEQYF. The CDR3 region has the DNA TGTGCCAGCAGTTTAAGATTGCCTGAAGCCTACGAGCAGTACTTC.

This clonotype was counted only a few times. This rearrangement joins TRBV19 to TRBJ1-5; maybe TRBD1 (5 bases). Trimming shortened V by 3 bases and J by 8 bases, and 5 bases separated the two germline ends. CDR1 and CDR2 (germline): LNHDA, SQIVND (reference sequence). CDR3 length equals 11 residues. CDR3 DNA sequence: TGTGCCAGTAGTATGGGGGAGCCCCAGCATTTT. This gives the protein CASSMGEPQHF.

This clonotype was observed a few times. The germline gene is not matched at one end of the junction; a read error may be the cause. The genes are TRBV7-9 and TRBJ2-1; a weak D match, TRBD2 (5 bases). The CDR3 is made up of 15 amino acids. The germline gives CDR1 SEHNR, CDR2 FQNEAQ (reference sequence). In nucleotides, the CDR3 is TGTGCCAGCAGCTCTGAAGGGAGCTCCTACGATGAGCGGTTCTTC. This translates into CASSSEGSSYDERFF. Together with reference TRBV7-9 and TRBJ2-1, the CDR3 gives the full variable domain: DTGVSQNPRHKITKRGQNVTFRCDPISEHNRLYWYRQTLGQGPEFLTYFQNEAQLEKSRLLSDRFSAERPKGSFSTLEIQRTEQGDSAMYLCASSSEGSSYDERFFGPGTRLTVL.

Of note for this clonotype: A clone one base away is much larger, so this may be a read error. This chain links TRBV20-1 with TRBJ2-1; possible D gene TRBD1, 6 bases. Germline CDR1 is DFQATT and CDR2 is SNEGSKA (reference sequence). The CDR3 contains 12 residues. V shed 7 bases and J shed 7 bases, with 14 bases lying between them. CDR3 sequence (DNA): TGCAGTGGGAAGAGGGGGTTTAATGAGCAGTTCTTC. This sequence encodes CSGKRGFNEQFF.

As concerns this clonotype: The final CDR3 position lacks the conserved phenylalanine or tryptophan, pointing to a likely read error. The V and J genes are TRBV20-1 and TRBJ1-2; D is perhaps TRBD1 (6 bases). The germline V and J ends were trimmed by 2 bases and 4 bases, with 11 bases remaining between them. This CDR3 is 13 amino acids long. CDR1 and CDR2 (germline): DFQATT, SNEGSKA (reference sequence). The DNA for the CDR3 is TGCAGTGCTAGAATTGAAGGGGGCTATGGCTACACCTCC. Translating gives CSARIEGGYGYTS.

This clonotype was observed at least ten times. The gene calls are TRBV7-9 and TRBJ2-5; D is perhaps TRBD2 (6 bases). V lost 2 bases, J lost 0 bases, and 19 bases lay in between. Germline V gives CDR1 SEHNR, CDR2 FQNEAQ (reference sequence). The CDR3 runs 18 residues. The CDR3 nucleotides read TGTGCCAGCAGCTTATCGCGGGATGTGTGGCAGTACCAAGAGACCCAGTACTTC. Protein product: CASSLSRDVWQYQETQYF. The full variable domain, completed using reference TRBV7-9 and TRBJ2-5, is DTGVSQNPRHKITKRGQNVTFRCDPISEHNRLYWYRQTLGQGPEFLTYFQNEAQLEKSRLLSDRFSAERPKGSFSTLEIQRTEQGDSAMYLCASSLSRDVWQYQETQYFGPGTRLLVL.

There are a few counts of this clonotype. The chain has TRBV29-1 and TRBJ2-2; D unresolved. Per the germline V gene, CDR1 is SQVTM and CDR2 is ANQGSEA. The CDR3 spans 13 residues. V shed 6 bases and J shed 2 bases, with 10 bases lying between them. The CDR3 nucleotides read TGCAGCGTACGACTGGGCAACACCGGGGAGCTGTTTTTT. Amino acids: CSVRLGNTGELFF.

This clonotype was counted at least ten times. This sequence joins TRBV6-6 and TRBJ2-2, with 8 bases identical to TRBD1. The length of the CDR3 is 14 residues. The ends lost 7 bases at V and 4 bases at J; junction bases unmatched: 5. CDR1 is MNHNY and CDR2 is SVGAGI in the germline V gene (reference sequence). This chain's CDR3 is CASIRTGSTGELFF. CDR3 coding DNA: TGTGCCAGCATCCGGACAGGGAGCACCGGGGAGCTGTTTTTT.

This clonotype was counted at least ten times. The chain has TRBV6-1 and TRBJ2-7; tentative D call: TRBD1 (6 bases). Looked up from germline, CDR1 is MNHNS and CDR2 is SASEGT. Trimming cost V 2 bases and J 12 bases, with 14 bases left between them. There are 12 residues in the CDR3. The CDR3 region is CASSEQQGRPYF. The CDR3 DNA follows: TGTGCCAGCAGTGAACAACAGGGTCGTCCGTACTTC.

A few counts support this clonotype. The chain has TRBV6-5 and TRBJ1-1; 9 bases agree with TRBD1. The germline V gene encodes CDR1 MNHEY and CDR2 SVGAGI. CDR3 length equals 14 residues. Trimming took 6 bases from V and 3 from J; bases not matched to a gene: 5. The DNA of the CDR3 is TGTGCCAGCAGCGGGACAGGGTTTGACACTGAAGCTTTCTTT. Translation: CASSGTGFDTEAFF.

Details on this clonotype: One end of the junction fails to match germline, which may point to a read error. The chain employs TRBV5-1 and TRBJ2-3; either TRBD1 or TRBD2 may supply D (5 bases each). Germline V gives CDR1 SGHRS, CDR2 YFSETQ. The CDR3 length is 14 residues. CDR3 in amino acids: CAGSRDGSTDTQYF. The CDR3 coding sequence is TGCGCCGGCAGCCGGGACGGTAGCACAGATACGCAGTATTTT.

This clonotype was counted ten times or more. In nucleotides, the CDR3 is TGCAGTGCTAGAGGGACTAGCGGGAGGCTCTCCTACAATGAGCAGTTCTTC. Translation gives CSARGTSGRLSYNEQFF. This rearrangement joins TRBV20-1 to TRBJ2-1, with TRBD2 matching 14 bases. Germline V gene data show CDR1 as DFQATT and CDR2 as SNEGSKA (reference sequence). CDR3 length equals 17 residues. V trimming: 1 base; J trimming: 0 bases; junction bases outside the gene matches: 2.

There are many counts of this clonotype. V gene TRBV5-5 combines with J gene TRBJ2-5, with D perhaps matching TRBD2 (6 bases). Per the germline V gene, CDR1 is SGHKS and CDR2 is YYEKEE (reference sequence). V was trimmed by 3 bases and J by 5 bases, leaving 20 bases between them. The CDR3 is 16 amino acids. The CDR3 reads CASSSRTGRAGETQYF. CDR3 sequence (DNA): TGTGCCAGCAGCTCGCGGACCGGGAGAGCAGGGGAGACCCAGTACTTC.

This clonotype was counted many times. This chain joins TRBV3-1 and TRBJ2-7; D ambiguous. This CDR3 contains 12 residues. Per the germline V gene, CDR1 is LGHDT and CDR2 is YNNKEL (reference sequence). The V end lost 6 bases, the J end lost 7 bases, and 13 bases lay between the germline ends. In nucleotides, the CDR3 is TGTGCCAGCAGTCACAACGAAAGGGAGCAGTACTTC. It is translated as CASSHNEREQYF.

This clonotype was observed a handful of times. This chain connects TRBV12-3 or TRBV12-4 to TRBJ1-1, with a tentative D call TRBD1 (5 bases). The CDR3 extends over 14 amino acids. The germline V and J ends were trimmed by 6 bases and 5 bases, with 16 bases remaining between them. Here the CDR3 reads CASRPWEGTTEAFF. The DNA of the CDR3 is TGTGCCAGCAGGCCGTGGGAGGGGACGACTGAAGCTTTCTTT.

This clonotype came up many times. The J gene is TRBJ2-2, the V gene TRBV12-3 or TRBV12-4; TRBD1 agrees at 9 bases. The CDR3 extends over 14 amino acids. Trimming removed 5 bases from V and 3 bases from J; junction bases left unmatched: 1. In DNA, the CDR3 is TGTGCCAGCAGTCGGACAGGGGACACCGGGGAGCTGTTTTTT. Amino acid sequence: CASSRTGDTGELFF.

This clonotype has ten or more counts. The chain couples TRBV4-1 to TRBJ2-2, with a possible D match to TRBD1 (5 bases). The CDR3 is 14 residues long. The V and J ends lost 5 bases and 1 base respectively, with 8 bases between them. Germline values: CDR1 MGHRA, CDR2 YSYEKL. CDR3 bases: TGCGCCAGCAGCGCTACAGGGAACACCGGGGAGCTGTTTTTT. This encodes CASSATGNTGELFF.